This TCR beta chain originates from a study of T cells in Graves' hyperthyroidism and ophthalmopathy (dated by TCRdb to the late 2010s). Notes on the research overall: To identify TCR V-J signatures that set the groups apart, the researchers used a discovery cohort of about a hundred patients, made up of 43 with Graves' ophthalmopathy and some 56 with stable Graves' hyperthyroidism. The 100 or so discovery patients were divided at random into training and test sets in a 7:3 ratio. The paper describes TCR Vbeta CDR3 sequencing of around 140 peripheral blood samples, made up of about 41 ophthalmopathy patients, over 70 hyperthyroidism patients and some 17 progressor patients. In addition, the study compared T-cell repertoires in thyroid tissue and in blood from five to seven Graves' hyperthyroidism patients. Following sampling, methimazole starting at 30 mg daily was given to hyperthyroidism patients, and high-dose intravenous methylprednisolone was given to ophthalmopathy patients. Prospective prediction of ophthalmopathy was tested in an independent validation cohort of 18 to 20 hyperthyroidism patients and 17 patients who later progressed to ophthalmopathy. Overall study results and their limits: A 13 V-J signature model separated ophthalmopathy from stable hyperthyroidism, with around 91% sensitivity and about 81% specificity in cross-validation and 80%/75% in testing. Most expanded thyroid clonotypes (frequency above 0.001) were also found in blood, which suggests that blood repertoires may mirror thyroid immune responses. In validation, the model predicted progression to ophthalmopathy a median of 6.5 months before onset, with over 55% sensitivity and 72.22% specificity. No statistical method was used to fix the sample size in advance, and group allocation was not hidden from the investigators.

Any patient with an uncontrolled infection, another autoimmune disease, pregnancy or lactation was excluded. Diagnoses were established on the basis of clinical symptoms, serum thyroxine and TRAb, thyroid ultrasound, and orbital computed tomography. Total RNA was extracted using Trizol reagent, and RNA quality was assessed on an Agilent 2100 Bioanalyzer. In its sample, this clonotype was seen a few times. Its antigen specificity is not known. No much larger clone is present one base from it, and per-base qualities are unavailable. TCR beta CDR3 regions were amplified from RNA transcripts. A first-round RT-PCR of the TCR CDR3 used the HTBI primer set with the Qiagen OneStep RT-PCR kit. Libraries were constructed in a second round of multiplex PCR, after which size selection and purification were performed. Sequencing of the libraries was done on an Illumina HiSeq2000 using paired-end 100 bp reads. Regarding the original processing steps: SOAPnuke was used to process the raw data, throwing out any read that contained adapters or uncalled bases, had a mean Phred below 15, or lacked an exact constant-primer or identifier match. High-quality paired reads were merged using COPE v1.2.5, and each unique nucleotide sequence was defined as a clonotype. MiTCR v1.1 was used to align clonotypes to the IMGT TRBV, TRBD and TRBJ reference segments. The analysis included only V-J combinations with a frequency above 0.0001, which together covered roughly 99% of the repertoires. A TCS score was defined as the ratio of F50 (clonal expansion) to E x V (chaos), with BLOSUM62-based TCRdist applied between CDR3 peptides within each V-J. Welch's t-statistics and random forest reduced 514 V-J features to about 12, which were used in a naive Bayes classifier (R e1071). Thyroid-blood repertoire similarity was quantified with the Morisita-Horn index. In-frame beta chains were kept once TCRdb had trimmed the public reads at Q25 with fastp and called clones with MiXCR. Every entry covers one CDR3 protein and lists the most common genes and DNA from its rows. Here the V and J calls rest on TCRdb's processing, not on the authors' analysis. In all, the sample holds 600,000 to 700,000 distinct CDR3 sequences, and just under 45% of those were seen once. The biggest ten clones account for 6.5% to 9% of the sample.

CDR1 and CDR2 were assigned from the germline V gene (reference sequence) as PRHDT and FYEKMQ. V is trimmed back by 5 bases and J by 2 bases, and the junction contains 6 bases that no gene match accounts for. The CDR3 spans 15 residues, from the cysteine through the phenylalanine. CDR3 DNA is the only sequence kept; it has 45 bases, read in frame from the first base. This receptor was obtained from an adult man with Graves' disease, either hyperthyroidism or ophthalmopathy (not recorded which). The sequenced sample was peripheral blood or thyroid tissue (not recorded which). The chain is assembled from TRBV13 and TRBJ2-5; the central 9 bases match TRBD1. In nucleotides, the sequence is TGTGCCAGCAGCGGGACAGGGAGTTGGCAAGAGACCCAGTACTTC. Translated, it gives CASSGTGSWQETQYF.